The 23 T cell receptor beta chains below were found in one sample sequenced in a study of regulatory T cells in long-lasting Graves disease. The authors built TCR beta libraries using iRepertoire HTBI primers and Arm-PCR of CDR3 regions. In TCRdb, the multiplex PCR reads were re-called with MiXCR into one record per CDR3 protein. This repertoire shows fewer than 450,000 distinct CDR3 sequences, over 12% found once; its top ten account for over 7%. Time point meaning: newly diagnosed GD, antithyroid drugs for less than 3 months. The TCR library was made from RNA extracted from PBMCs. The same data also contributed to another study, on T cells in Graves' hyperthyroidism and ophthalmopathy.

Source: peripheral blood mononuclear cells (PBMCs), taken at new diagnosis, from a patient treated with antithyroid drugs. Every receptor here comes from a woman in her thirties or forties with Graves disease.

A few counts support this clonotype. The V and J genes are TRBV28 and TRBJ1-1, with D unresolved. The CDR3 has 15 residues. Per germline, CDR1 MDHEN and CDR2 SYDVKM. Trimming took off 5 bases at V and 5 bases at J, with 18 bases between the two ends. CDR3 in amino acids: CASSESDWAGTEAFF. The CDR3 DNA reads as TGTGCCAGCAGTGAGTCAGACTGGGCCGGGACTGAAGCTTTCTTT.

This clonotype was detected a few times. The V and J genes are TRBV6-5 and TRBJ2-7, with D perhaps being TRBD1 or TRBD2 (5 bases each). CDR3 length: 15 residues. Germline V gene sequence: CDR1 MNHEY, CDR2 SVGAGI. The V end was cut by 0 bases, the J end by 5 bases, with 14 bases between. The CDR3 region is CASSYSEGPYHEQYF. The CDR3 nucleotides are TGTGCCAGCAGTTACTCAGAGGGACCTTATCACGAGCAGTACTTC.

Many counts were recorded for this clonotype. The chain employs TRBV6-2 or TRBV6-3 and TRBJ2-7; D is possibly TRBD2 (5 bases). Germline V lookup: CDR1 MNHEY, CDR2 SVGEGT. The V and J ends lost 2 bases and 0 bases respectively, with 11 bases between them. The CDR3 is made up of 15 amino acids. DNA of the CDR3: TGTGCCAGCAGTTACCGCGGGCCTGGCTCCTACGAGCAGTACTTC. Translated: CASSYRGPGSYEQYF.

This clonotype was recorded a few times. V gene TRBV7-2 combines with J gene TRBJ2-7; 9 bases line up with TRBD1. The V gene end was trimmed by 2 bases and the J gene end by 5 bases; junction bases not matched to a gene: 7. CDR3 size: 15 residues. CDR1 and CDR2 from the germline V gene are SGHTA and FQGNSA. CDR3 sequence reads: CASSLPGQGGHEQYF. In DNA form, the CDR3 reads TGTGCCAGCAGCTTACCGGGACAGGGAGGACACGAGCAGTACTTC.

This clonotype was observed many times. The chain links TRBV20-1 to TRBJ2-3; TRBD2 matches 13 bases. Germline trimming cut 5 bases from V and 4 bases from J; bases unmatched to any gene: 9. The CDR3 has 16 residues. Germline V gives CDR1 DFQATT, CDR2 SNEGSKA (reference sequence). Here the CDR3 reads CSALGLAGARADTQYF. For the CDR3, the DNA is TGCAGTGCTCTAGGACTAGCGGGAGCTAGGGCAGATACGCAGTATTTT.

With regard to this clonotype: A read error is the likely source, as a far larger clone sits one nucleotide away. No conserved phenylalanine or tryptophan is present at the end of the CDR3, so a read error is the likely explanation. CDR3 region: CASSLSLAGGPGELFS. The CDR3, as DNA: TGTGCCAGCAGTCTGTCGTTAGCGGGAGGACCCGGGGAGCTGTTTTCT. The chain joins TRBV5-5 to TRBJ2-2; 10 bases agree with TRBD2. Germline CDR1 is SGHKS and CDR2 is YYEKEE (reference sequence). The junction had 10 bases not matched to a gene; V was cut back by 5 bases and J by 6 bases. The CDR3 is made up of 16 amino acids.

The chain links TRBV20-1 to TRBJ2-7; no reliable D call. Germline CDR1 DFQATT, CDR2 SNEGSKA (reference sequence). The V gene lost 1 base and the J gene lost 0 bases, with 7 bases spanning the gap. CDR3 length: 13 residues. The CDR3 DNA sequence: TGCAGTGCTAGAGGCTCAAGCTCCTACGAGCAGTACTTC. As protein: CSARGSSSYEQYF.

This clonotype has a handful of counts. In DNA, the CDR3 is TGTGCCAGCAGTTGGGGACTAGCGTCCTCCTACGAGCAGTACTTC. It codes for CASSWGLASSYEQYF. The chain joins TRBV27 to TRBJ2-7; TRBD2 matches at 10 bases. Germline loops: CDR1 MNHEY, CDR2 SMNVEV (reference sequence). V dropped 4 bases and J dropped 0; count of bases not matched to a gene: 3. The CDR3 is 15 residues long.

V and J are TRBV5-4 and TRBJ2-4; 9 bases agree with TRBD1. Germline assignment: CDR1 SGHNT and CDR2 YYREEE (reference sequence). Germline trimming cut 4 bases from V and 3 bases from J; bases unmatched to any gene: 8. CDR3 length: 16 residues. CDR3 residues: CASSPQPTGGKNIQYF. As DNA, the CDR3 is TGTGCCAGCAGCCCCCAGCCGACAGGGGGCAAAAACATTCAGTACTTC.

This clonotype was detected many times. The V gene is TRBV30, the J gene TRBJ2-2; D gene ambiguous. V lost 3 bases and J lost 4, with 18 bases in between. This CDR3 comprises 16 residues. Germline V CDR1 and CDR2: GTSNPN, SVGIG (reference sequence). The CDR3 is CAWRRANGWSTGELFF. The CDR3 region has the DNA TGTGCCTGGAGAAGGGCAAATGGTTGGAGCACCGGGGAGCTGTTTTTT.

The V gene is TRBV10-3, the J gene TRBJ2-1; the match to TRBD2 covers 13 bases. Germline trimming cut 4 bases from V and 8 bases from J; bases unmatched to any gene: 5. The CDR3 sequence is 15 residues long. Germline V lookup: CDR1 ENHRY, CDR2 SYGVKD. The CDR3 DNA is TGTGCCATCAGTGGACGGACTAGCGGGAGCGATGAGCAGTTCTTC. This translates into CAISGRTSGSDEQFF.

This clonotype was counted ten times or more. This chain joins TRBV27 and TRBJ2-3, with D perhaps being TRBD1 or TRBD2 (5 bases each). Per germline, CDR1 MNHEY and CDR2 SMNVEV (reference sequence). The V end was cut by 5 bases, the J end by 6 bases, with 21 bases between. CDR3 length: 16 amino acids. CDR3 sequence reads: CASSDPAFAGADTQYF. The CDR3 DNA reads as TGTGCCAGCAGTGACCCTGCCTTTGCCGGGGCCGATACGCAGTATTTT.

The gene calls are TRBV11-2 and TRBJ2-1; 9 bases align to TRBD1. V shed 5 bases, J shed 5 bases, and the junction held 10 bases outside the gene matches. The CDR3 totals 16 residues. CDR1 SGHAT and CDR2 FQNNGV come from the germline V gene. The CDR3: CASSKHRDRDNNEQFF. The CDR3 region has the DNA TGTGCCAGCAGCAAGCACCGGGACAGGGATAACAATGAGCAGTTCTTC.

This clonotype was seen a handful of times. J is TRBJ1-2 and V is TRBV6-2 or TRBV6-3; 10 bases agree with TRBD1. This CDR3 region has 14 residues. V lost 0 bases and J lost 8; bases outside the gene matches: 3. From germline, CDR1 is MNHEY and CDR2 SVGEGT. The CDR3 loop reads CASSYSRTGGGYTF. As DNA, the CDR3 is TGTGCCAGCAGTTACTCCCGGACAGGGGGAGGCTACACCTTC.

This clonotype showed up many times. This chain links TRBV6-1 with TRBJ2-7; D perhaps matches TRBD2 (5 bases). The V and J ends lost 6 bases and 5 bases respectively, with 14 bases between them. Germline V gene lookup returns CDR1 MNHNS and CDR2 SASEGT. The CDR3 extends over 13 amino acids. CDR3 nucleotides: TGTGCCAGCAGGCGCCCGAAAGCGGACGAGCAGTACTTC. Encoded protein: CASRRPKADEQYF.

Notes on this clonotype: A far larger clone differs by one base, so this is likely a read error. The rearrangement joins TRBV7-3 to TRBJ2-3; tentatively, D is TRBD2 (5 bases). The CDR3 contains 17 residues. Trimming pared 6 bases from V and 0 bases from J, leaving 19 bases between. The germline CDR1 and CDR2 sequences are SGHTA and FQGTGA. The CDR3 here is CASSDNEAGLSTDTQYF. Written as DNA, the CDR3 is TGTGCCAGCAGTGATAACGAGGCGGGCCTCAGCACAGATACGCAGTATTTT.

This clonotype has a count of ten or more. The CDR3 is CSAREPRPGQILANYGYTF. In DNA, the CDR3 is TGCAGTGCTAGAGAGCCAAGACCGGGACAGATCCTAGCTAACTATGGCTACACCTTC. This sequence joins TRBV20-1 and TRBJ1-2; 7 nucleotides match TRBD1. Germline V gene sequence: CDR1 DFQATT, CDR2 SNEGSKA (reference sequence). V lost 0 bases to trimming and J lost 0 bases; unmatched junction nucleotides: 16. The CDR3 consists of 19 residues.

In the case of this clonotype: This clone may be a read error of a much larger clone one base away. The rearrangement links TRBV7-2 to TRBJ1-4; D is unclear. Per germline, CDR1 SGHTA and CDR2 FQGNSA. The CDR3 length is 16 residues. As DNA, the CDR3 is TGTGCCAACAGCTTAGAGTTTTCCCTTTTAAAGGAAGAGGTGTTTTTT. This sequence encodes CANSLEFSLLKEEVFF.

This clonotype was observed at least ten times. This chain connects TRBV12-3 or TRBV12-4 to TRBJ1-5; D not resolved. The V gene lost 6 bases and the J gene lost 11 bases, with 14 bases spanning the gap. The CDR3 spans 12 residues. CDR3: CASSEGLPTQHF. DNA for the CDR3: TGTGCCAGCAGCGAGGGCCTCCCTACCCAGCATTTT.

The chain joins TRBV18 to TRBJ2-2, with TRBD1 matching 7 bases. The CDR3 is made up of 17 amino acids. Germline V gives CDR1 KGHSH, CDR2 LQKENI. After removal of 3 bases from V and 0 bases from J, the junction contained 7 bases not matched to a gene. The CDR3 DNA sequence: TGTGCCAGCTCACCGTCCGGGACAGCCTCGAACACCGGGGAGCTGTTTTTT. Translating it yields CASSPSGTASNTGELFF.

At least ten counts were recorded for this clonotype. The rearrangement uses TRBV27 and TRBJ1-2, with D tentatively TRBD1 (5 bases). V gave up 10 bases and J gave up 2 bases, with 11 bases separating them. This CDR3 has 12 amino acids. In germline, CDR1 is MNHEY, CDR2 SMNVEV (reference sequence). The CDR3 region is CATGSGNYGYTF. The DNA for the CDR3 is TGTGCCACCGGATCAGGGAACTATGGCTACACCTTC.

This clonotype was seen at least ten times. V is TRBV10-3 and J is TRBJ2-1, with 7 nucleotides matching TRBD1. This CDR3 spans 14 amino acids. V shed 2 bases and J 3 bases; nucleotides not matched to a gene: 1. CDR1 ENHRY and CDR2 SYGVKD come from the germline V gene. The CDR3 DNA is TGTGCCATCAGTGAGGGGGACAGCTACAATGAGCAGTTCTTC. Translating gives CAISEGDSYNEQFF.

There are many counts of this clonotype. The rearrangement joins TRBV12-3 or TRBV12-4 to TRBJ2-2; 10 bases fit TRBD2. The V segment lost 3 bases and the J segment 5 bases; nucleotides outside the gene matches: 9. This CDR3 has 17 amino acids. This chain's CDR3 is CASSFLAGGLGTGELFF. The CDR3 DNA reads as TGTGCCAGCAGTTTCTTAGCGGGAGGCCTGGGGACCGGGGAGCTGTTTTTT.